This TCR beta chain was documented in a study of Graves' ophthalmopathy and Graves' hyperthyroidism. Across the study: The study drew peripheral blood at initial diagnosis, before any treatment.

Researchers took RNA transcripts and amplified TCR beta CDR3 regions from them. HTBI primers served in a first-round RT-PCR, which a second-round multiplex PCR followed. Each CDR3 protein is one row after TCRdb ran MiXCR on the multiplex PCR reads. This sample has 200,000 to 300,000 distinct CDR3 sequences; about 47% occur once, and the top ten carry approximately 51%. Germline assignment: CDR1 SGHTA and CDR2 FQGTGA. The CDR3 contains 15 residues. Germline trimming cut 1 base from V and 8 bases from J; bases unmatched to any gene: 4. The authors diagnosed from clinical symptoms, serum thyroxine, TRAb, thyroid ultrasound and orbital computed tomography. Out of roughly 9.3 ml of fresh peripheral blood, PBMCs were obtained. This clonotype was observed a handful of times. Its antigen is currently unknown. Overall study results and limits: Blood samples also showed most expanded thyroid clonotypes exceeding 0.001 frequency.

The sequenced sample was peripheral blood. This clonotype was sampled from an adult man with Graves' ophthalmopathy. This sequence joins TRBV7-3 and TRBJ2-2, with 10 bases aligning to TRBD2. In DNA, the CDR3 is TGTGCCAGCAGCTTAAGTCTAGCGGGAGTAGGGGAGCTGTTTTTT. Translation gives CASSLSLAGVGELFF.